These T cell receptor beta chains were read from a single sample in a study of radiation and T cells in renal cell carcinoma. Using immunoSEQ multiplex PCR, the repertoire was profiled, and TCRdb retains in-frame clones only, with some absent. The sample lists over 85,000 clones, around 81% occurring once. The sequencing here drew on blood, taken from a patient whose treatment included radiotherapy and nephrectomy. These receptor sequences come from a man between 45 and 60 years old with renal cell carcinoma. Each CDR3 is given with its conserved first and last residue.

j_gene: TRBJ1-2; v_gene: TRBV13; len: 15; CDR3aa: CASSRGQNYNYGYTF
j_gene: TRBJ2-3; v_gene: TRBV7-3; len: 12; CDR3aa: CASSPAGGRQYF
j_gene: TRBJ2-1; v_gene: TRBV11-2; len: 14; CDR3aa: CASSPVAGGNEQFF
j_gene: TRBJ2-3; v_gene: TRBV7-3; len: 16; CDR3aa: CASSPGTSTTRDTQYF
j_gene: TRBJ2-1; v_gene: TRBV9; len: 15; CDR3aa: CASSSTSGAYNEQFF
j_gene: TRBJ2-2; v_gene: TRBV7-3; len: 15; CDR3aa: CASSLTFGSTGELFF
j_gene: TRBJ2-7; v_gene: TRBV2; len: 13; CDR3aa: CASSETGGGEQYF
j_gene: TRBJ2-3; v_gene: TRBV28; len: 14; CDR3aa: CASSSDRYTDTQYF
j_gene: TRBJ2-7; v_gene: TRBV28; len: 14; CDR3aa: CASSSSGVSYEQYF
j_gene: TRBJ2-7; v_gene: TRBV27; len: 15; CDR3aa: CASRPQTQGAYEQYF
j_gene: TRBJ1-1; v_gene: TRBV27; len: 14; CDR3aa: CASSLSEGWSEAFF
j_gene: TRBJ2-3; v_gene: TRBV4-2; len: 16; CDR3aa: CASSLRGGPSADTQYF
j_gene: TRBJ1-2; v_gene: TRBV7-3; len: 14; CDR3aa: CASSKDRGNYGYTF
j_gene: TRBJ1-4; v_gene: TRBV5-4; len: 16; CDR3aa: CASSDRQGPTNEKLFF
j_gene: TRBJ1-2; v_gene: TRBV4-1; len: 11; CDR3aa: CASSQAGSYTF
j_gene: TRBJ2-7; v_gene: TRBV10-3; len: 11; CDR3aa: CAISQGYEQYF
j_gene: TRBJ2-3; v_gene: TRBV20-1; len: 11; CDR3aa: CSALSTDTQYF
j_gene: TRBJ2-7; v_gene: TRBV18; len: 15; CDR3aa: CASSPPRGEGAEQYF
j_gene: TRBJ1-1; v_gene: TRBV7-2; len: 15; CDR3aa: CASSLVLGGDTEAFF
j_gene: TRBJ2-3; v_gene: TRBV6-1; len: 12; CDR3aa: CASSGDTDTQYF
j_gene: TRBJ2-7; v_gene: TRBV5-1; len: 16; CDR3aa: CASSLLAGGGSYEQYF
j_gene: TRBJ2-1; v_gene: TRBV5-1; len: 15; CDR3aa: CASSRLAGASYEQFF
j_gene: TRBJ2-3; v_gene: TRBV2; len: 14; CDR3aa: CASSEGQSTDTQYF
j_gene: TRBJ1-5; v_gene: TRBV4-1; len: 13; CDR3aa: CASSQDLDQPQHF
j_gene: TRBJ1-2; v_gene: TRBV28; len: 14; CDR3aa: CASSPGTGYSGYTF
j_gene: TRBJ2-3; v_gene: TRBV7-2; len: 14; CDR3aa: CAGLGLGTSDTQYF
j_gene: TRBJ1-1; v_gene: TRBV10-3; len: 15; CDR3aa: CAISDPLQGRTEAFF
j_gene: TRBJ2-7; v_gene: TRBV28; len: 14; CDR3aa: CASSLVGDGYEQYF
j_gene: TRBJ2-1; v_gene: TRBV4-2; len: 16; CDR3aa: CASSQVVADIYNEQFF
j_gene: TRBJ2-1; v_gene: TRBV7-2; len: 12; CDR3aa: CASSLVTSGKFF
j_gene: TRBJ1-6; v_gene: TRBV6-5; len: 14; CDR3aa: CASTIGTGQSPLHF
j_gene: TRBJ2-3; v_gene: TRBV19; len: 13; CDR3aa: CASSSQGTDTQYF
j_gene: TRBJ2-3; v_gene: TRBV6-4; len: 13; CDR3aa: CASSRREADTQYF
j_gene: TRBJ1-2; v_gene: TRBV28; len: 13; CDR3aa: CASSIPGQHGYTF